Listed here are 14 T cell receptor beta chains from one sample, sequenced in a study of blood T cell repertoires in COVID-19. The repertoire was sequenced with immunoSEQ multiplex PCR; TCRdb's copy has only in-frame clones and lacks some. This table holds under 300,000 clones, about 85% found once. Sequenced input: peripheral blood. The receptors derive from a human donor in a cohort sampled during active COVID-19.

This chain uses TRBV18 with TRBJ2-1; 7 bases are shared with TRBD1. The CDR3 has 14 amino acids. CDR1 and CDR2 from the germline V gene are KGHSH and LQKENI. The J segment lost 7 bases and the V segment lost 6 bases, leaving 9 bases of the junction unmatched. The CDR3, as DNA: TGTGCCAGCTCCCGCGACAGGGCTCGGAATGAGCAGTTCTTC. Translated, it gives CASSRDRARNEQFF.

The table lists this clone with a count of one. This sequence joins TRBV18 and TRBJ2-5, with 11 bases identical to TRBD2. CDR1 is KGHSH, CDR2 LQKENI, per germline. This CDR3 has 16 residues. Trimming at V came to 4 bases and at J to 2 bases, leaving 6 bases not matched to a gene. This CDR3 reads CASSRLAGTGQETQYF. For the CDR3, the DNA is TGTGCCAGCTCACGACTAGCGGGAACTGGACAAGAGACCCAGTACTTC.

This clone was observed a single time. The chain is built from TRBV25-1 and TRBJ2-1; TRBD2 matches 15 bases. The CDR3 has 14 residues. Losses at the gene ends were 5 bases for V and 10 bases for J; bases not matched to a gene: 3. Germline lookup yields CDR1 MGHDK and CDR2 SYGVNS. DNA for the CDR3: TGTGCCAGCAGTTCCGGACTAGCGGGAGGGGAGCAGTTCTTC. Protein product: CASSSGLAGGEQFF. Using reference TRBV25-1 and TRBJ2-1 for the parts outside the CDR3, the full variable domain is EADIYQTPRYLVIGTGKKITLECSQTMGHDKMYWYQQDPGMELHLIHYSYGVNSTEKGDLSSESTVSRIRTEHFPLTLESARPSHTSQYLCASSSGLAGGEQFFGPGTRLTVL.

The CDR3 region has the DNA TGTGCCAGCAGCCCACATCTAGCGGGAGTAGATACGCAGTATTTT. It yields the protein CASSPHLAGVDTQYF. This chain joins TRBV9 and TRBJ2-3; 10 bases agree with TRBD2. V lost 4 bases to trimming and J lost 5 bases; unmatched junction nucleotides: 7. CDR1 SGDLS and CDR2 YYNGEE come from the germline V gene. CDR3 length equals 15 residues.

The rearrangement links TRBV19 to TRBJ1-5, with 9 bases aligning to TRBD1. Germline assignment: CDR1 LNHDA and CDR2 SQIVND (reference sequence). V was pared by 1 base and J by 4 bases, with 11 bases of the junction left unmatched. The CDR3 extends over 18 amino acids. The CDR3 DNA follows: TGTGCCAGTAGTATAGGCCTCCACAGGGGGCTGGGGAATCAGCCCCAGCATTTT. Translated: CASSIGLHRGLGNQPQHF. Complete variable domain (other parts from reference TRBV19 and TRBJ1-5): DGGITQSPKYLFRKEGQNVTLSCEQNLNHDAMYWYRQDPGQGLRLIYYSQIVNDFQKGDIAEGYSVSREKKESFPLTVTSAQKNPTAFYLCASSIGLHRGLGNQPQHFGDGTRLSIL.

The DNA of the CDR3 is TGTGCCAGCAGCCAAGAGGCGGATAATTCACCCCTCCACTTT. Its translation: CASSQEADNSPLHF. The chain employs TRBV14 and TRBJ1-6; D is ambiguous. The CDR3 runs 14 residues. CDR1 is SGHDN and CDR2 is FVKESK in the germline V gene. V dropped 0 bases and J dropped 5 bases, with 5 bases sitting between them.

J is TRBJ2-7 and V is TRBV5-1, with TRBD1 matching over 11 bases. CDR3 size: 16 residues. Trimming at V came to 4 bases and at J to 4 bases, leaving 10 bases not matched to a gene. The germline CDR1 and CDR2 sequences are SGHRS and YFSETQ. The CDR3 spells CASSKAGTGGMYEQYF. Written as DNA, the CDR3 is TGCGCCAGCAGCAAGGCCGGGACAGGGGGAATGTACGAGCAGTACTTC. Full variable domain (rest looked up from reference TRBV5-1 and TRBJ2-7): KAGVTQTPRYLIKTRGQQVTLSCSPISGHRSVSWYQQTPGQGLQFLFEYFSETQRNKGNFPGRFSGRQFSNSRSEMNVSTLELGDSALYLCASSKAGTGGMYEQYFGPGTRLTVT.

V is TRBV5-1 and J is TRBJ1-4, with 7 bases matching TRBD1. The CDR3 length is 14 residues. Germline loops: CDR1 SGHRS, CDR2 YFSETQ. V lost 3 bases and J lost 8; bases outside the gene matches: 7. The DNA for the CDR3 is TGCGCCAGCAGCTCTTCAGGGGGACGGGAAAAACTGTTTTTT. Translating gives CASSSSGGREKLFF.

The V gene is TRBV28, the J gene TRBJ2-7; weak D call: TRBD2 (5 bases). Per the germline V gene, CDR1 is MDHEN and CDR2 is SYDVKM. The germline V and J ends were trimmed by 6 bases and 4 bases, with 10 bases remaining between them. This CDR3 comprises 12 residues. Here the CDR3 reads CASSRGWYEQYF. The CDR3 DNA is TGTGCCAGCAGCCGGGGATGGTACGAGCAGTACTTC.

Details on this clone: Germline and junction disagree at one end, which may indicate a read error. In nucleotides, the CDR3 is TGCGCCAGCAGTGAGAGAGCGGCCCCTTTGACCTTC. Translation: CASSERAAPLTF. The V call is TRBV10-2, the J call TRBJ2-7; possible D gene TRBD2, 5 bases. Germline V CDR1 and CDR2: WSHSY, SAAADI. The CDR3 length is 12 residues.

This clone showed up just once. The rearrangement links TRBV11-3 to TRBJ2-2; D not resolved. The CDR3 is 13 residues long. Trimming took off 1 base at V and 4 bases at J, with 4 bases between the two ends. The germline V gene encodes CDR1 SGHNT and CDR2 YENEEA. CDR3 loop: CASSLVRTGELFF. The CDR3 region has the DNA TGTGCCAGCAGCTTAGTCCGCACCGGGGAGCTGTTTTTT.

This clone was seen once. The chain is built from TRBV28 and TRBJ2-1, with 10 bases that match TRBD2. J was trimmed by 8 bases and V by 2 bases; bases with no gene match: 3. CDR3 length equals 14 residues. Germline CDR1 MDHEN, CDR2 SYDVKM. As DNA, the CDR3 is TGTGCCAGCAGTTTAAGCGGGAGGGCCCATGAGCAGTTCTTC. As protein: CASSLSGRAHEQFF.

V usage is TRBV5-8 and J usage is TRBJ1-4; 8 bases map to TRBD1. The CDR3 runs to 15 residues. The germline V gene has CDR1 SGHTS and CDR2 YDEGEE. V lost 3 bases to trimming and J lost 4 bases; unmatched junction nucleotides: 5. Here the CDR3 DNA reads TGTGCCAGCAGCTCACGGACAGGGAGTAATGAAAAACTGTTTTTT. Its protein is CASSSRTGSNEKLFF.

The chain has TRBV7-3 and TRBJ2-1, with D maybe TRBD2 (6 bases). Germline V gene data show CDR1 as SGHTA and CDR2 as FQGTGA. Trimming shortened V by 4 bases and J by 3 bases, and 10 bases separated the two germline ends. The CDR3 spans 14 residues. Here the CDR3 reads CASSYGGNYNEQFF. The CDR3 nucleotides are TGTGCCAGCAGCTACGGGGGTAACTACAATGAGCAGTTCTTC.